This T cell receptor (beta chain) was sequenced in a study of T cell clonotyping in hematopoietic cell transplantation. Overall study context: Recipients' pretransplant samples followed cytoreduction.

The CDR3 has 14 amino acids. V gave up 2 bases and J gave up 0 bases, with 7 bases separating them. Germline CDR1 MDHEN, CDR2 SYDVKM. About this clone: The target antigen is unknown.

This table comes from immunoSEQ multiplex PCR, and its TCRdb copy is limited to in-frame clones, with some not included. The sample yields tens of thousands of clones, approximately 84% seen once. Time point reported: recipient sample about 28 days before transplant, after cytoreduction. Overall study results and limits: Broader posttransplant TCR repertoire diversity was predicted by graft donor and pretransplant recipient Inverse Simpson Index values.

Sequenced here: peripheral blood mononuclear cells, sampled before stem cell transplant. The chain joins TRBV28 to TRBJ1-2; weak D call: TRBD1 (5 bases). This TCR derives from a man in his 60s with biphenotypic leukemia. Some clones in this sample may be carry-over from other donors' samples. The CDR3: CASSLAGSNYGYTF. DNA for the CDR3: TGTGCCAGCAGTTTAGCAGGGTCTAACTATGGCTACACCTTC.